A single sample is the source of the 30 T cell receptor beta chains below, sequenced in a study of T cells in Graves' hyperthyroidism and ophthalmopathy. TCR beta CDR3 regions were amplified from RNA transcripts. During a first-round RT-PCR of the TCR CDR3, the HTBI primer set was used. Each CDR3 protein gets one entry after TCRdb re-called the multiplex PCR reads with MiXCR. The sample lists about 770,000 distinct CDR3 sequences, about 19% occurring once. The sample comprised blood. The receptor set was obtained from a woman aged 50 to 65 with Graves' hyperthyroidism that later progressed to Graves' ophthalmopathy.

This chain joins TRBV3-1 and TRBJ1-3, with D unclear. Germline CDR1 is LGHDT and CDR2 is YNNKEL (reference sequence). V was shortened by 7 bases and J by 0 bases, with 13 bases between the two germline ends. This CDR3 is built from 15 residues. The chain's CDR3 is CASTSEITSGNTIYF. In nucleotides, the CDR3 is TGTGCCAGCACCTCGGAGATTACCTCTGGAAACACCATATATTTT.

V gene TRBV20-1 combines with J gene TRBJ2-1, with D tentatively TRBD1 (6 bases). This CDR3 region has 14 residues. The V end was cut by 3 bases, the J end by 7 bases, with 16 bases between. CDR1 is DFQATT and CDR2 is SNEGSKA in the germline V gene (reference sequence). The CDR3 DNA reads TGCAGTGCTAGGAGGTCAGGGGCGACGAATGAGCAGTTCTTC. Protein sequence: CSARRSGATNEQFF.

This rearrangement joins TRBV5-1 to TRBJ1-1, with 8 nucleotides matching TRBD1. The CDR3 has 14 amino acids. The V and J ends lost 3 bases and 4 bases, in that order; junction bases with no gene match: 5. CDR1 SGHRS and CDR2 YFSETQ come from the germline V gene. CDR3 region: CASSSNRGGTEAFF. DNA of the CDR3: TGCGCCAGCAGCTCAAACAGGGGGGGCACTGAAGCTTTCTTT.

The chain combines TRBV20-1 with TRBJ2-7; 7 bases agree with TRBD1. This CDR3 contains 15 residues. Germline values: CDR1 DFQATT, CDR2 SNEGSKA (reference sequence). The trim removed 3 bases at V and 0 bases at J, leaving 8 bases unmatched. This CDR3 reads CSARVGTAFSYEQYF. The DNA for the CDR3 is TGCAGTGCTAGGGTTGGGACAGCGTTCTCCTACGAGCAGTACTTC.

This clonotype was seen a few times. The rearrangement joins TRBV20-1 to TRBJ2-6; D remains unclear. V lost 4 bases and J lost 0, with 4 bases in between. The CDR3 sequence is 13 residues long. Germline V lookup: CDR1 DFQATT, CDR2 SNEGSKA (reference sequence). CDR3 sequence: CSATVSGANVLTF. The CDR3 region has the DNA TGCAGTGCTACAGTCTCTGGGGCCAACGTCCTGACTTTC.

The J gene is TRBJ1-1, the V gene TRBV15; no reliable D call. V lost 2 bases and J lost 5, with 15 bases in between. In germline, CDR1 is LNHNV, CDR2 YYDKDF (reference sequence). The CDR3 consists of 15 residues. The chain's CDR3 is CATSRRRATGTEAFF. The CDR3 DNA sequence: TGTGCCACCAGCAGAAGGCGGGCCACCGGGACTGAAGCTTTCTTT.

The DNA for the CDR3 is TGTGCCAGCAGCCAAGGGCCCACCGGGCCCCACGAGCAGTACTTC. Its protein product is CASSQGPTGPHEQYF. The chain couples TRBV3-1 to TRBJ2-7; D ambiguous. V was pared by 1 base and J by 5 bases, with 15 bases between. CDR3 length equals 15 residues. The germline V gene has CDR1 LGHDT and CDR2 YNNKEL (reference sequence).

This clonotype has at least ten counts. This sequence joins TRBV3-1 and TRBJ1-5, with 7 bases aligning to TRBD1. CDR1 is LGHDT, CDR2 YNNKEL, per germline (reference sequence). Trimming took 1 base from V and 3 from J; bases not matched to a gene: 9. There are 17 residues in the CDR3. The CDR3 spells CASSQGLKGQINQPQHF. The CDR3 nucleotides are TGTGCCAGCAGCCAAGGCCTGAAGGGACAGATCAATCAGCCCCAGCATTTT.

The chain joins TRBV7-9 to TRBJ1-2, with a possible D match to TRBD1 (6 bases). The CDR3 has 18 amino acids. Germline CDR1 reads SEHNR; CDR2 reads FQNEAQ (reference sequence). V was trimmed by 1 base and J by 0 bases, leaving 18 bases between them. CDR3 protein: CASSLGVLFRGSNYGYTF. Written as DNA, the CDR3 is TGTGCCAGCAGCTTAGGTGTGTTGTTCAGGGGATCTAACTATGGCTACACCTTC.

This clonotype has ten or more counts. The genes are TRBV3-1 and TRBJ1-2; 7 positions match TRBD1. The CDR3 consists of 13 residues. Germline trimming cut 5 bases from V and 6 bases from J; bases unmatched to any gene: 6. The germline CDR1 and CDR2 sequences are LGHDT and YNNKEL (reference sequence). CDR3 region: CASSGDSLHGYTF. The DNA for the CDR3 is TGTGCCAGCAGCGGGGACAGCCTTCATGGCTACACCTTC.

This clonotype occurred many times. This CDR3 is CASRTGGYGYTF. CDR3 DNA sequence: TGTGCCAGCAGGACAGGGGGCTATGGCTACACCTTC. The chain links TRBV2 to TRBJ1-2, with TRBD1 matching over 9 bases. The CDR3 has 12 amino acids. Trimming removed 6 bases from V and 4 bases from J; junction bases left unmatched: 0. Germline V lookup: CDR1 SNHLY, CDR2 FYNNEI.

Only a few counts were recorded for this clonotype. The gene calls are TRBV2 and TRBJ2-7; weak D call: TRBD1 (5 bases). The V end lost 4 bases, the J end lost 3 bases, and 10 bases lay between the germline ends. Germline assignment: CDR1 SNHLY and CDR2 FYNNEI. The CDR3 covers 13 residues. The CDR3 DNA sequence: TGTGCCAGCAGTGTACAGGTGAACTACGAGCAGTACTTC. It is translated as CASSVQVNYEQYF.

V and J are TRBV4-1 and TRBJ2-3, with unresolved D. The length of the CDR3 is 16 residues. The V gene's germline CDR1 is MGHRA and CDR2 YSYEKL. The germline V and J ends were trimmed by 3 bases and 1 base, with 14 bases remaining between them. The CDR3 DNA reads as TGCGCCAGCAGCCATATTAAGGGCAAGGGCACAGATACGCAGTATTTT. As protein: CASSHIKGKGTDTQYF.

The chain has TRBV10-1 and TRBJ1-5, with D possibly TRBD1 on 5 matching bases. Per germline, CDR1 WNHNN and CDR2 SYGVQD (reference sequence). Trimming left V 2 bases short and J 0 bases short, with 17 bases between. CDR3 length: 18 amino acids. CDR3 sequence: CASSEVTGPAYSNQPQHF. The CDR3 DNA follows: TGCGCCAGCAGTGAGGTCACAGGCCCCGCATATAGCAATCAGCCCCAGCATTTT.

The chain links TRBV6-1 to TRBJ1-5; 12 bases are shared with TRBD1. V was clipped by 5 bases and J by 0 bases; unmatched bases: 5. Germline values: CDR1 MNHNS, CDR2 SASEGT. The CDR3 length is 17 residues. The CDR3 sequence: CASSRGTGGRSNQPQHF. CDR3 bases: TGTGCCAGCAGTCGAGGGACAGGGGGCCGTAGCAATCAGCCCCAGCATTTT.

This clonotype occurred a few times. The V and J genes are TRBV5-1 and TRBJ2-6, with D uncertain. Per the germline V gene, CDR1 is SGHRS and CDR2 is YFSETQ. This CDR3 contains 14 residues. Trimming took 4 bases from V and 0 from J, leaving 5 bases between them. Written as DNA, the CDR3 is TGCGCCAGCAGCGAGGTCTCTGGGGCCAACGTCCTGACTTTC. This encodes CASSEVSGANVLTF.

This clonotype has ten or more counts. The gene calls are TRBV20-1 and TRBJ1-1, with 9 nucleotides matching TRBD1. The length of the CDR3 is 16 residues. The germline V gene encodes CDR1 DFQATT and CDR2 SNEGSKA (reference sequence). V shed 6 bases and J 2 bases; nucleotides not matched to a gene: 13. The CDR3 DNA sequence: TGCAGTGCAAATAGGGGACAGGGTTTATTCAACACTGAAGCTTTCTTT. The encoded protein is CSANRGQGLFNTEAFF.

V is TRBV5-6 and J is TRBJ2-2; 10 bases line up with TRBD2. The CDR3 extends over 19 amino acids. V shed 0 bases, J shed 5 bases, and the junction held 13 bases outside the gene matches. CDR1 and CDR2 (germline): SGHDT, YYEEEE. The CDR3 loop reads CASSLARSGGPLGTGELFF. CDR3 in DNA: TGTGCCAGCAGCTTGGCCCGTAGCGGGGGGCCCCTTGGGACCGGGGAGCTGTTTTTT.

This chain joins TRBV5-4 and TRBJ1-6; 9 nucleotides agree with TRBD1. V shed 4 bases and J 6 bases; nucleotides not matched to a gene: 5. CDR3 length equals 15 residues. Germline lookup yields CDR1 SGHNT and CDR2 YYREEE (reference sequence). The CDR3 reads CASSQGQGFNSPLHF. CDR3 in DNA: TGTGCCAGCAGCCAAGGACAGGGGTTTAATTCACCCCTCCACTTT.

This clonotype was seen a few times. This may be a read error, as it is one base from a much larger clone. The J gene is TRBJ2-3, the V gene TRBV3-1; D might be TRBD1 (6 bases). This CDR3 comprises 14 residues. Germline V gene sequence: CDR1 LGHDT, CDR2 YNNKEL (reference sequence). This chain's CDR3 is CASSQEGGTDTQCF. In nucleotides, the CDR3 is TGTGCCAGCAGCCAAGAAGGGGGAACAGATACGCAGTGTTTT.

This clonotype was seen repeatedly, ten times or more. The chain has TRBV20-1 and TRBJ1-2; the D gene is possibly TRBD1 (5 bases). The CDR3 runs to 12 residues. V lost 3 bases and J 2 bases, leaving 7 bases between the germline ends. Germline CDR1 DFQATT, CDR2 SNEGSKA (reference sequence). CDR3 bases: TGCAGTGCTAGGGGGGTAAACTATGGCTACACCTTC. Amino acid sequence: CSARGVNYGYTF.

CDR3 nucleotides: TGCAGCGTTGATAAGTTACAGGGGGGTAGTTATGGCTACACCTTC. This gives the protein CSVDKLQGGSYGYTF. The chain joins TRBV29-1 to TRBJ1-2; 8 nucleotides line up with TRBD1. Germline V gene data show CDR1 as SQVTM and CDR2 as ANQGSEA. The CDR3 sequence is 15 residues long. The trim removed 3 bases at V and 5 bases at J, leaving 11 bases unmatched.

CDR3 protein: CASSPINLLAGGPQVDTGELFF. The CDR3, as DNA: TGTGCCAGCAGTCCCATTAACCTTCTAGCGGGGGGGCCGCAGGTCGACACCGGGGAGCTGTTTTTT. The rearrangement uses TRBV6-2 or TRBV6-3 and TRBJ2-2, with 12 bases that match TRBD2. CDR1 is MNHEY, CDR2 SVGEGT, per germline. The ends lost 5 bases at V and 3 bases at J; junction bases unmatched: 22. The CDR3 covers 22 residues.

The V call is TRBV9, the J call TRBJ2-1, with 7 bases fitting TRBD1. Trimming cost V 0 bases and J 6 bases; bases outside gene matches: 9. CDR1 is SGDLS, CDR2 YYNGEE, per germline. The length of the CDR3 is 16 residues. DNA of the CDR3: TGTGCCAGCAGCGTAGCTCCGATGACAGGGTTCAATGAGCAGTTCTTC. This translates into CASSVAPMTGFNEQFF.

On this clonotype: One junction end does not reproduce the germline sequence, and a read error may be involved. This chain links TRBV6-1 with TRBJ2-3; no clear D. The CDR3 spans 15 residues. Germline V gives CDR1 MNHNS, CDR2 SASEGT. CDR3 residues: CASTEPVPSTDTQYF. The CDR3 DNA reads TGTGCCAGCACTGAACCCGTACCTAGCACAGATACGCAGTATTTT.

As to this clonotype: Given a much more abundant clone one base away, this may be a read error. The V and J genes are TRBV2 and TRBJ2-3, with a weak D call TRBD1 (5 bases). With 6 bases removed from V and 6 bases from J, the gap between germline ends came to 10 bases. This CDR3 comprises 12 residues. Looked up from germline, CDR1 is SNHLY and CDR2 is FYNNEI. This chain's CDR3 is CASSVSGDTQYF. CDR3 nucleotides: TGTGCCAGCAGCGTCTCAGGGGATACGCAGTATTTT.

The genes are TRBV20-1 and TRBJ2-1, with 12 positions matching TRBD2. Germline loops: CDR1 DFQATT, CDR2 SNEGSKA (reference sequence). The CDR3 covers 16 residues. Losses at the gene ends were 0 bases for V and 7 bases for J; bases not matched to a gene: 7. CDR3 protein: CSARDLLAGGGNEQFF. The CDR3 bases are TGCAGTGCTAGAGATCTACTAGCGGGGGGCGGTAATGAGCAGTTCTTC.

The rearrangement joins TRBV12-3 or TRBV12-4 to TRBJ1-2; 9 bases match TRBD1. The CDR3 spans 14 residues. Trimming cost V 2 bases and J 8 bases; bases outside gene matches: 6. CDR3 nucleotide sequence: TGTGCCAGCAGTTTAAGGGACAGGGTAGGCGGCTACACCTTC. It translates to CASSLRDRVGGYTF.

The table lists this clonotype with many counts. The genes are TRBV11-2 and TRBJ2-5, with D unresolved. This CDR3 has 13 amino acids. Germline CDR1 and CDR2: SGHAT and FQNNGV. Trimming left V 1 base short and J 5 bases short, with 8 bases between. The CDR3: CASSLGIGETQYF. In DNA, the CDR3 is TGTGCCAGCAGCTTAGGTATAGGGGAGACCCAGTACTTC.

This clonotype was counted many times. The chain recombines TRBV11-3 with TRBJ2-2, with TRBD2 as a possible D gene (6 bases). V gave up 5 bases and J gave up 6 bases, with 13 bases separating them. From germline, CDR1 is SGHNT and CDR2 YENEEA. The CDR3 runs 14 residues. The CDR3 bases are TGTGCCAGCAGCCTTAACGGGGAGGCCGGGGAGCTGTTTTTT. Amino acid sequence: CASSLNGEAGELFF.